Listed below are T cell receptor beta chains from one sample, sequenced in a study of T cell responses to AZD1222 COVID-19 vaccine. Using immunoSEQ multiplex PCR, the repertoire was profiled, and TCRdb retains in-frame clones only, with some absent. The sample includes roughly 150,000 clones, around 88% of them seen just once. The input for sequencing was peripheral blood, taken 28 days after the second AZD1222 dose. These receptors all come from an adult who received the AZD1222 COVID-19 vaccine. Each CDR3 is given with its conserved first and last residue. D genes are given only for firm matches. The size field is filled for only some rows; it gives once, few, many or a size class.

cdr3_aa	cdr3_nt	d_call	v_call	clone_size	j_call
CASRGGTSGNEQFF	TGTGCCAGCAGGGGAGGAACCTCGGGAAATGAGCAGTTCTTC	-	TRBV27	-	TRBJ2-1
CASQTSPRPTVGNTIYF	TGTGCCAGCCAAACTTCCCCCCGTCCCACTGTGGGAAACACCATATATTTT	-	TRBV3-1/TRBV3-2	-	TRBJ1-3
CASSIRQETASRYNSPLHF	TGTGCCAGCAGCATCCGACAGGAAACCGCGTCCCGCTATAATTCACCCCTCCACTTT	-	TRBV5-6	-	TRBJ1-6
CASKLAGVHEQYF	TGTGCCAGCAAACTAGCGGGGGTCCACGAGCAGTACTTC	TRBD2	TRBV3-1/TRBV3-2	-	TRBJ2-7
CATSRNSPRDGYTF	TGTGCCACCAGCAGAAATAGCCCCAGGGATGGCTACACCTTC	-	TRBV15	-	TRBJ1-2
CASSLIKWTEAFF	TGTGCCAGCAGCCTAATAAAGTGGACTGAAGCTTTCTTT	-	TRBV7-8	-	TRBJ1-1
CASTTSGGAAQYF	TGTGCCAGTACGACTAGCGGGGGCGCGGCGCAGTATTTT	TRBD2	TRBV19	-	TRBJ2-3
CASSVQRGSQGTDTQYF	TGTGCCAGCAGTGTGCAGCGGGGGTCTCAGGGCACAGATACGCAGTATTTT	TRBD2	TRBV25-1	-	TRBJ2-3
CASPTGAGGGGGYTF	TGCGCCAGTCCAACGGGGGCAGGGGGGGGAGGTGGCTACACCTTC	TRBD1	TRBV23-1	-	TRBJ1-2
CASSPLGTGNYGYTF	TGTGCCAGCAGCCCCCTAGGGACAGGGAACTATGGCTACACCTTC	TRBD1	TRBV9	-	TRBJ1-2
CASSQDPRITDTQYF	TGTGCCAGCAGCCAAGATCCACGCATCACAGATACGCAGTATTTT	-	TRBV3-1/TRBV3-2	few	TRBJ2-3
CASSFQGRGEAFF	TGTGCCAGCAGTTTTCAGGGGAGAGGTGAAGCTTTCTTT	-	TRBV27	-	TRBJ1-1
CASSYRRDSPLHF	TGTGCCAGCAGTTACCGTAGGGATTCACCCCTCCACTTT	-	TRBV6-5	-	TRBJ1-6
CASSQDRAVTEAFF	TGCGCCAGCAGCCAAGACAGGGCGGTCACTGAAGCTTTCTTT	-	TRBV4-1	-	TRBJ1-1
CAISAAGSTEAFF	TGTGCCATCAGTGCGGCAGGGTCCACTGAAGCTTTCTTT	-	TRBV10-3	-	TRBJ1-1
CASSFVGAKGSPLHF	TGTGCCAGCAGCTTTGTTGGGGCCAAGGGATCACCCCTCCACTTT	-	TRBV7-8	-	TRBJ1-6
CASSLFTAREQYF	TGTGCCAGCAGCTTGTTCACGGCTCGCGAGCAGTACTTC	-	TRBV7-2	-	TRBJ2-7